This T cell receptor beta chain appears in the sequencing data of a study of spatial heterogeneity in lung cancer. Between the trimmed V and J ends, which lost 3 bases and 3 bases, there was a span of 12 bases. The CDR3 runs 14 residues. Germline assignment: CDR1 ENHRY and CDR2 SYGVKD. Time point of the sample: blood at routine non-recurrence follow-up after resection. Sequencing covered unsorted whole RNA taken from tumor, nontumor lung or frozen PBMC. A unique molecular identifier was attached to every TCR cDNA molecule. TCRdb analysed the 5' RACE reads with MiXCR anew, one entry per CDR3 protein. The sample holds around 70,000 distinct CDR3 sequences, 8% to 9% seen once. This clonotype was detected only a few times.

The chain joins TRBV10-3 to TRBJ2-7, with no clear D. The clonotype was recovered from a female donor with early-stage non-small cell lung cancer. The sequences come from PBMCs, collected at follow-up. The CDR3 DNA sequence: TGTGCCATCAGTGACGTCAACCGGATCTACGAGCAGTACTTC. Translating gives CAISDVNRIYEQYF.